These 29 T cell receptor beta chains were all obtained from the same sample, sequenced in a study of blood T cell repertoires in COVID-19. Clones were sequenced by immunoSEQ multiplex PCR, and TCRdb holds only the in-frame ones, with some missing. The repertoire holds hundreds of thousands of clones, approximately 80% seen once, with under 2% in the top ten. Sequencing used peripheral blood. These receptors all come from a woman aged 80 or over with acute or convalescent COVID-19.

This chain links TRBV7-2 with TRBJ1-1; TRBD1 matches 8 bases. The length of the CDR3 is 13 residues. Looked up from germline, CDR1 is SGHTA and CDR2 is FQGNSA. Losses at the gene ends were 5 bases for V and 3 bases for J; bases not matched to a gene: 2. The CDR3 protein is CASSTGGDTEAFF. The CDR3, as DNA: TGTGCCAGCAGCACAGGGGGTGACACTGAAGCTTTCTTT.

The chain combines TRBV6-5 with TRBJ2-2, with D unresolved. This CDR3 is 14 amino acids long. Trimming took off 2 bases at V and 1 base at J, with 5 bases between the two ends. CDR1 and CDR2 from the germline V gene are MNHEY and SVGAGI. The DNA for the CDR3 is TGTGCCAGCAGTTACGATAGGAACACCGGGGAGCTGTTTTTT. Its protein product is CASSYDRNTGELFF.

The chain couples TRBV5-4 to TRBJ1-2, with D maybe TRBD1 (6 bases). Germline CDR1 SGHNT, CDR2 YYREEE (reference sequence). CDR3 length equals 14 residues. Trimming took off 6 bases at V and 2 bases at J, with 14 bases between the two ends. The CDR3 DNA is TGTGCCAGCAAATACCGGGACATCAACTATGGCTACACCTTC. Protein: CASKYRDINYGYTF.

The rearrangement joins TRBV6-6 to TRBJ1-4; 10 positions match TRBD1. Trimming removed 6 bases from V and 7 bases from J; junction bases left unmatched: 8. The germline CDR1 and CDR2 sequences are MNHNY and SVGAGI (reference sequence). The CDR3 runs to 15 residues. CDR3 in amino acids: CASRRADRGREKLFF. The CDR3 DNA sequence: TGTGCCAGCAGACGTGCCGACAGGGGGCGTGAAAAACTGTTTTTT.

The chain employs TRBV6-5 and TRBJ1-2; no definite D call. CDR3 size: 13 residues. Deletions cut 7 bases from V and 3 bases from J, with 12 bases between. Germline lookup yields CDR1 MNHEY and CDR2 SVGAGI. In nucleotides, the CDR3 is TGTGCCAGCAACAACGGGAGAGACTATGGCTACACCTTC. Translation: CASNNGRDYGYTF.

The chain has TRBV21-1 and TRBJ1-1; the D segment call TRBD1 is taken from the table without a DNA check. TRBV21-1 is a known pseudogene. The CDR3 extends over 13 amino acids. In nucleotides, the CDR3 is TGTGCCAGCCGGGGACAGGGATGGACTGAAGCTTTCTTT. Its translation is CASRGQGWTEAFF.

The genes are TRBV6-5 and TRBJ2-3; TRBD1 agrees at 11 bases. The V segment lost 2 bases and the J segment 4 bases; nucleotides outside the gene matches: 5. The length of the CDR3 is 16 residues. CDR1 is MNHEY, CDR2 SVGAGI, per germline. The CDR3 protein is CASSYPRDRGADTQYF. In DNA, the CDR3 is TGTGCCAGCAGTTACCCCAGGGACAGGGGGGCAGATACGCAGTATTTT.

Remarks on this clone: Germline and junction disagree at one end, which may indicate a read error. The V and J genes are TRBV7-7 and TRBJ2-1; TRBD1 aligns across 9 bases. Germline CDR1 is SSHAT and CDR2 is FNYEAQ (reference sequence). The CDR3 length is 16 residues. The CDR3 spells CASSSGQGNDYNEQFF. In nucleotides, the CDR3 is TGTGCTAGCAGCTCTGGACAGGGGAATGACTACAATGAGCAGTTCTTC.

The gene calls are TRBV28 and TRBJ1-1; 10 bases agree with TRBD1. V was clipped by 1 base and J by 4 bases; unmatched bases: 3. CDR1 is MDHEN, CDR2 SYDVKM, per germline. CDR3 length: 15 amino acids. For the CDR3, the DNA is TGTGCCAGCAGTTTATTGGGACAGGGGAGCACTGAAGCTTTCTTT. It yields the protein CASSLLGQGSTEAFF.

The chain couples TRBV7-6 to TRBJ2-1; D might be TRBD1 (8 bases). The CDR3 is 16 residues long. Germline lookup yields CDR1 SGHVS and CDR2 FNYEAQ. V was trimmed by 5 bases and J by 3 bases, leaving 17 bases between them. The CDR3 protein is CASSETGGDVYNEQFF. CDR3 coding DNA: TGTGCCAGCAGCGAAACAGGGGGGGACGTCTACAATGAGCAGTTCTTC.

CDR3 residues: CASSIGSSGRAIEQFF. The CDR3 DNA reads as TGTGCCAGTAGTATTGGGTCTAGCGGGAGGGCCATTGAGCAGTTCTTC. The chain links TRBV19 to TRBJ2-1; 12 nucleotides agree with TRBD2. CDR3 length: 16 amino acids. V shed 3 bases, J shed 9 bases, and the junction held 9 bases outside the gene matches. Germline V gene lookup returns CDR1 LNHDA and CDR2 SQIVND (reference sequence).

This sequence joins TRBV18 and TRBJ2-5; possible D gene TRBD2, 6 bases. This CDR3 spans 14 amino acids. From germline, CDR1 is KGHSH and CDR2 LQKENI. The V end lost 1 base, the J end lost 5 bases, and 11 bases lay between the germline ends. The CDR3 DNA reads as TGTGCCAGCTCACCACAGGGGAGCGGGGAGACCCAGTACTTC. It yields the protein CASSPQGSGETQYF.

This clone has a count of ten or more. This sequence joins TRBV7-9 and TRBJ2-5; 7 positions match TRBD1. V dropped 3 bases and J dropped 5; count of bases not matched to a gene: 6. The germline V gene has CDR1 SEHNR and CDR2 FQNEAQ (reference sequence). The CDR3 extends over 14 amino acids. CDR3 loop: CASSFEQGWETQYF. DNA of the CDR3: TGTGCCAGCAGCTTCGAACAGGGGTGGGAGACCCAGTACTTC.

The rearrangement links TRBV19 to TRBJ1-1; TRBD1 aligns across 7 bases. Germline V gene sequence: CDR1 LNHDA, CDR2 SQIVND (reference sequence). This CDR3 is 15 amino acids long. V shed 4 bases and J 4 bases; nucleotides not matched to a gene: 9. The CDR3 DNA sequence: TGTGCCAGTAGTACCCCCAGGGGGGTGATCACTGAAGCTTTCTTT. Its translation: CASSTPRGVITEAFF.

V is TRBV7-9 and J is TRBJ1-1; a weak D match, TRBD1 (5 bases). Trimming took 5 bases from V and 2 from J, leaving 18 bases between them. CDR1 and CDR2 from the germline V gene are SEHNR and FQNEAQ (reference sequence). The CDR3 is 16 amino acids. CDR3 bases: TGTGCCAGCAGCCCCAACACGGGGGGAGTAAACACTGAAGCTTTCTTT. It is translated as CASSPNTGGVNTEAFF.

This chain links TRBV7-2 with TRBJ2-5; 8 bases line up with TRBD2. The trim removed 1 base at V and 2 bases at J, leaving 9 bases unmatched. The CDR3 has 17 amino acids. From germline, CDR1 is SGHTA and CDR2 FQGNSA. In DNA, the CDR3 is TGTGCCAGCAGCTTAGGATCGCTAGCGGGTCATCAAGAGACCCAGTACTTC. Amino acid sequence: CASSLGSLAGHQETQYF.

The chain joins TRBV6-5 to TRBJ2-7, with 13 bases matching TRBD2. CDR1 is MNHEY, CDR2 SVGAGI, per germline. There are 15 residues in the CDR3. The V and J ends lost 6 bases and 5 bases, in that order; junction bases with no gene match: 7. For the CDR3, the DNA is TGTGCCAGCAGGAGGGGACTAGCGGGGAACCACGAGCAGTACTTC. Translation gives CASRRGLAGNHEQYF.

The chain has TRBV6-5 and TRBJ2-7; possibly TRBD2 for D (5 bases). V lost 7 bases and J lost 0, with 16 bases in between. Germline loops: CDR1 MNHEY, CDR2 SVGAGI. The CDR3 contains 15 residues. The CDR3 loop is CASTLGGRSSYEQYF. DNA for the CDR3: TGTGCCAGCACCCTCGGAGGCAGGAGCTCCTACGAGCAGTACTTC.

The rearrangement uses TRBV5-5 and TRBJ1-5, with 8 bases matching TRBD1. Trimming removed 3 bases from V and 6 bases from J; junction bases left unmatched: 2. Germline CDR1 SGHKS, CDR2 YYEKEE (reference sequence). The CDR3 has 13 amino acids. CDR3 nucleotide sequence: TGTGCCAGCAGCTCAGGGGGCGGTCAGCCCCAGCATTTT. Its translation: CASSSGGGQPQHF.

The chain couples TRBV29-1 to TRBJ1-1, with no clear D. V lost 5 bases to trimming and J lost 5 bases, with 15 bases between them. This CDR3 is 13 amino acids long. Looked up from germline, CDR1 is SQVTM and CDR2 is ANQGSEA. Written as DNA, the CDR3 is TGCAGCGTTCCGGGATCTCGGGGAACTGAAGCTTTCTTT. The encoded protein is CSVPGSRGTEAFF.

The gene calls are TRBV5-4 and TRBJ2-3, with 8 bases matching TRBD2. The CDR3 contains 15 residues. Germline values: CDR1 SGHNT, CDR2 YYREEE (reference sequence). V lost 2 bases and J lost 2; bases outside the gene matches: 4. The CDR3 DNA follows: TGTGCCAGCAGCTTAGGTAGCGGGGCCACAGATACGCAGTATTTT. Translated, it gives CASSLGSGATDTQYF. Full variable domain (missing parts from reference TRBV5-4 and TRBJ2-3): ETGVTQSPTHLIKTRGQQVTLRCSSQSGHNTVSWYQQALGQGPQFIFQYYREEENGRGNFPPRFSGLQFPNYSSELNVNALELDDSALYLCASSLGSGATDTQYFGPGTRLTVL.

V is TRBV11-2 and J is TRBJ2-7; 7 nucleotides match TRBD2. Germline V gene lookup returns CDR1 SGHAT and CDR2 FQNNGV. The CDR3 extends over 16 amino acids. The V gene end was trimmed by 1 base and the J gene end by 3 bases; junction bases not matched to a gene: 9. DNA of the CDR3: TGTGCCAGCAGCTTAGTGGGGTTGGGGGGGAGCTACGAGCAGTACTTC. Translation: CASSLVGLGGSYEQYF.

The gene calls are TRBV6-5 and TRBJ1-6, with D perhaps TRBD1 (5 bases). Germline V gene data show CDR1 as MNHEY and CDR2 as SVGAGI. V dropped 2 bases and J dropped 8 bases, with 13 bases sitting between them. The CDR3 extends over 15 amino acids. The CDR3 spells CASSYRGSGDSPLHF. In DNA, the CDR3 is TGTGCCAGCAGTTACCGGGGATCGGGGGATTCACCCCTCCACTTT.

The CDR3 nucleotides read TGCGCCAGCAGCCAAGGACCGGGACTAGCGGGGGGACCCACCGGGGAGCTGTTTTTT. Translating it yields CASSQGPGLAGGPTGELFF. The J gene is TRBJ2-2, the V gene TRBV4-1; 15 bases are a match to TRBD2. V dropped 1 base and J dropped 4; count of bases not matched to a gene: 7. Germline lookup yields CDR1 MGHRA and CDR2 YSYEKL. The CDR3 loop spans 19 amino acids.

There are a few counts of this clone. The V and J genes are TRBV30 and TRBJ2-7; 9 bases are shared with TRBD1. Unmatched junction bases numbered 5, after V lost 6 bases and J lost 5 bases. CDR3 length: 12 amino acids. In germline, CDR1 is GTSNPN, CDR2 SVGIG (reference sequence). CDR3 sequence reads: CACRDRAHEQYF. The CDR3, as DNA: TGTGCCTGTCGGGACAGGGCCCACGAGCAGTACTTC.

The J gene is TRBJ2-3, the V gene TRBV18; 14 bases are a match to TRBD2. The CDR3 extends over 18 amino acids. Germline V gene lookup returns CDR1 KGHSH and CDR2 LQKENI. V was pared by 1 base and J by 2 bases, with 5 bases of the junction left unmatched. Written as DNA, the CDR3 is TGTGCCAGCTCACCACGGGGACTAGCGGGAGACTCCACAGATACGCAGTATTTT. Its translation is CASSPRGLAGDSTDTQYF.

Here the CDR3 DNA reads TGCGCCAGCCGACAGGACTTGAACACTGAAGCTTTCTTT. It encodes CASRQDLNTEAFF. V gene TRBV10-1 combines with J gene TRBJ1-1; D possibly corresponds to TRBD1 (6 bases). The germline V and J ends were trimmed by 8 bases and 0 bases, with 10 bases remaining between them. CDR1 WNHNN and CDR2 SYGVQD come from the germline V gene (reference sequence). This CDR3 is 13 amino acids long.

The chain joins TRBV23-1 to TRBJ2-1; 12 bases match TRBD1. TRBV23-1 is an open reading frame whose function is uncertain. There are 17 residues in the CDR3. V gave up 4 bases and J gave up 9 bases; unmatched junction bases: 13. CDR3 residues: CASSPLEGTGGYLEQFF. CDR3 sequence (DNA): TGCGCCAGCAGTCCCTTAGAAGGGACAGGGGGCTATCTTGAGCAGTTCTTC.

In its sample, this clone was seen once. The CDR3 DNA reads TGTGCCAGCAGCGGGACAGGGGCTGGCGGATATGGCTACACCTTC. Its protein product is CASSGTGAGGYGYTF. This sequence joins TRBV9 and TRBJ1-2, with 9 bases identical to TRBD1. J gave up 5 bases and V 3 bases, and 8 bases lay outside the gene matches. Germline lookup yields CDR1 SGDLS and CDR2 YYNGEE. This CDR3 spans 15 amino acids.